The 10 T cell receptor beta chains given below trace back to one sample, sequenced in a study of blood T cell repertoires in COVID-19. The assay was immunoSEQ multiplex PCR, and TCRdb's table has in-frame clones only and misses some. The sample carries 100,000 to 150,000 clones, 90% recorded once. Material for sequencing was peripheral blood. The source of these receptors is a middle-aged man with active COVID-19.

In DNA, the CDR3 is TGTGCCACCATGGACAGAGGCGAGCAGTACTTC. This translates into CATMDRGEQYF. This chain joins TRBV19 and TRBJ2-7, with a possible D match to TRBD1 (6 bases). The V and J ends lost 10 bases and 6 bases respectively, with 13 bases between them. The V gene's germline CDR1 is LNHDA and CDR2 SQIVND (reference sequence). CDR3 length equals 11 residues.

About this clone itself: This specimen includes other DNA sequences encoding the same CDR3. The chain has TRBV2 and TRBJ2-7; 9 nucleotides agree with TRBD1. Germline-derived CDR1 and CDR2 are SNHLY and FYNNEI. J lost 3 bases, V lost 4 bases, and 4 bases had no gene match. The CDR3 is made up of 14 amino acids. As DNA, the CDR3 is TGTGCCAGCAGTGGTGACAGGGGGAACTACGAGCAGTACTTC. Protein sequence: CASSGDRGNYEQYF.

V is TRBV7-9 and J is TRBJ2-6, with D unclear. Germline CDR1 SEHNR, CDR2 FQNEAQ (reference sequence). The V end was cut by 5 bases, the J end by 2 bases, with 13 bases between. CDR3 length: 16 amino acids. CDR3 region: CASSTYPGTGANVLTF. Written as DNA, the CDR3 is TGTGCCAGCAGCACCTACCCGGGTACTGGGGCCAACGTCCTGACTTTC.

The gene calls are TRBV6-5 and TRBJ2-2; maybe TRBD1 (5 bases). The CDR3 totals 13 residues. In germline, CDR1 is MNHEY, CDR2 SVGAGI. Trimming shortened V by 6 bases and J by 4 bases, and 9 bases separated the two germline ends. The CDR3 bases are TGTGCCAGCAGCTCGACAGTCACCGGGGAGCTGTTTTTT. This sequence encodes CASSSTVTGELFF.

The V and J genes are TRBV7-9 and TRBJ1-6; D ambiguous. The germline CDR1 and CDR2 sequences are SEHNR and FQNEAQ (reference sequence). This CDR3 region has 12 residues. The ends were cut back, 5 bases at V and 9 bases at J, with 8 bases in the middle. The CDR3 DNA reads TGTGCCAGCAGCCCGGGGTCTTCACCCCTCCACTTT. It yields the protein CASSPGSSPLHF.

V and J are TRBV2 and TRBJ2-1, with D possibly TRBD2 on 6 matching bases. The CDR3 has 15 residues. Looked up from germline, CDR1 is SNHLY and CDR2 is FYNNEI. The V end was cut by 6 bases, the J end by 14 bases, with 26 bases between. CDR3 region: CASSDLRTAATGEFF. CDR3 DNA sequence: TGTGCCAGCAGCGACCTTCGGACGGCAGCCACGGGAGAGTTCTTC.

This chain connects TRBV18 to TRBJ2-2; TRBD1 matches 8 bases. With 6 bases clipped from V and 3 bases from J, the junction kept 9 bases outside the gene matches. The CDR3 totals 16 residues. Germline CDR1 KGHSH, CDR2 LQKENI. CDR3 bases: TGTGCCAGCTCCTGGTACGGGACAGGAGACACCGGGGAGCTGTTTTTT. Amino acid sequence: CASSWYGTGDTGELFF.

The V call is TRBV25-1, the J call TRBJ2-1; no definite D call. V dropped 2 bases and J dropped 6 bases, with 14 bases sitting between them. The germline CDR1 and CDR2 sequences are MGHDK and SYGVNS. There are 15 residues in the CDR3. The CDR3 sequence: CASSETLVVGNEQFF. In DNA form, the CDR3 reads TGTGCCAGCAGTGAAACGCTTGTAGTCGGCAATGAGCAGTTCTTC.

The chain uses TRBV7-3 and TRBJ1-2, with D unclear. Germline V gene lookup returns CDR1 SGHTA and CDR2 FQGTGA. This CDR3 has 13 residues. The V gene lost 1 base and the J gene lost 3 bases, with 6 bases spanning the gap. CDR3 coding DNA: TGTGCCAGCAGCTTAAATCGAGACTATGGCTACACCTTC. Residues: CASSLNRDYGYTF.

J is TRBJ2-3 and V is TRBV7-9, with D perhaps TRBD2 (6 bases). The germline CDR1 and CDR2 sequences are SEHNR and FQNEAQ (reference sequence). This CDR3 comprises 15 residues. The V gene lost 4 bases and the J gene lost 4 bases, with 15 bases spanning the gap. The CDR3 sequence: CASSSQWTGADTQYF. In DNA, the CDR3 is TGTGCCAGCAGCTCCCAATGGACGGGGGCAGATACGCAGTATTTT.